This TCR beta chain was sequenced for a study of T-cell memory formation after mild COVID-19. Study findings and constraints: Clones that contracted from day 15 to 85 had balanced CD4/CD8; later expanders were CD4+ biased.

The CDR3 has 15 amino acids. CDR1 is SGDLS and CDR2 is YYNGEE in the germline V gene. Trimming shortened V by 3 bases and J by 4 bases, and 16 bases separated the two germline ends. TCRdb analysed the 5' RACE reads with MiXCR anew, one entry per CDR3 protein. Counted here are approximately 440,000 distinct CDR3 sequences, about 20% occurring once; the ten biggest clones make up about 8.1%. This clonotype occurred a few times. Its target is not known. This TCR derives from an adult woman who had mild COVID-19 (a few samples of this study predate the infection). Cell type and time point are not known. The sequenced material came from PBMCs or a T cell subset sorted from them (not recorded which). V gene TRBV9 combines with J gene TRBJ1-1; weak D call: TRBD1 (5 bases). The CDR3 DNA is TGTGCCAGCAGCGAAGGACCCGGGGGAAGCACTGAAGCTTTCTTT. This gives the protein CASSEGPGGSTEAFF. Variable domain in full (rest from reference TRBV9 and TRBJ1-1): DSGVTQTPKHLITATGQRVTLRCSPRSGDLSVYWYQQSLDQGLQFLIQYYNGEERAKGNILERFSAQQFPDLHSELNLSSLELGDSALYFCASSEGPGGSTEAFFGQGTRLTVV.